These 26 T cell receptor beta chains came from one sample sequenced in a study of somatic mutations in cytotoxic T cells in rheumatoid arthritis. TCRdb's copy holds only in-frame clones and misses some; the assay was immunoSEQ multiplex PCR. There are over 15,000 clones in the sample; about 81% occur only once, and roughly an eighth lies in the top ten. Material for sequencing was CD8+ T cells sorted from blood. The receptors come from an adult with rheumatoid arthritis.

This sequence joins TRBV15 and TRBJ1-5, with D unclear. The CDR3 has 16 amino acids. CDR1 LNHNV and CDR2 YYDKDF come from the germline V gene (reference sequence). V was shortened by 2 bases and J by 1 base, with 12 bases between the two germline ends. CDR3 sequence (DNA): TGTGCCACCAGCAGACCGGAGGCCCCGAGCAATCAGCCCCAGCATTTT. Translation: CATSRPEAPSNQPQHF.

This clone counts as large. The J gene is TRBJ1-1, the V gene TRBV6-5; D is uncertain. This CDR3 is built from 15 residues. Germline-derived CDR1 and CDR2 are MNHEY and SVGAGI. V lost 0 bases and J 0 bases, leaving 8 bases between the germline ends. CDR3 nucleotides: TGTGCCAGCAGTTACTCACCTTCCATGAACACTGAAGCTTTCTTT. Translation: CASSYSPSMNTEAFF.

J is TRBJ1-2 and V is TRBV7-8; D possibly corresponds to TRBD1 (5 bases). CDR1 and CDR2 (germline): SGHVS, FQNEAQ. The CDR3 contains 13 residues. Deletions cut 4 bases from V and 6 bases from J, with 12 bases between. The CDR3: CASSSGGGNGYTF. DNA of the CDR3: TGTGCCAGCAGCTCCGGCGGGGGGAATGGCTACACCTTC.

The V call is TRBV28, the J call TRBJ1-5; 7 bases agree with TRBD1. V gave up 1 base and J gave up 7 bases; unmatched junction bases: 4. The V gene's germline CDR1 is MDHEN and CDR2 SYDVKM. The CDR3 has 14 residues. DNA of the CDR3: TGTGCCAGCAGTTTATACAGGGGAGGGCAGCCCCAGCATTTT. Translating it yields CASSLYRGGQPQHF.

This clone appeared a single time. The rearrangement links TRBV5-6 to TRBJ1-2, with 8 bases identical to TRBD1. Unmatched junction bases numbered 2, after V lost 2 bases and J lost 8 bases. Germline V gives CDR1 SGHDT, CDR2 YYEEEE. This CDR3 has 12 residues. The CDR3 sequence: CASSFGQGGYTF. The CDR3 nucleotides read TGTGCCAGCAGCTTCGGACAGGGAGGCTACACCTTC.

This clone has only one observation. The chain employs TRBV19 and TRBJ2-5; 11 positions agree with TRBD2. This CDR3 is built from 15 residues. Looked up from germline, CDR1 is LNHDA and CDR2 is SQIVND (reference sequence). With V trimmed by 5 bases and J by 5 bases, 7 bases remained unmatched. The CDR3 DNA reads TGTGCCAGTAGTTTAGCGGGGGGGCCGGGGGAGACCCAGTACTTC. Amino acids: CASSLAGGPGETQYF.

This rearrangement joins TRBV27 to TRBJ2-7; no clear D. V was trimmed by 4 bases and J by 6 bases, leaving 16 bases between them. Germline CDR1 reads MNHEY; CDR2 reads SMNVEV (reference sequence). The CDR3 runs to 14 residues. CDR3 residues: CASSSTDNRLEQYF. The CDR3 DNA is TGTGCCAGCAGTTCGACTGACAACCGACTCGAGCAGTACTTC.

The J gene is TRBJ2-7, the V gene TRBV29-1; D possibly matches TRBD1 or TRBD2 (7 bases each). The germline V gene encodes CDR1 SQVTM and CDR2 ANQGSEA. V lost 6 bases, J lost 0 bases, and 12 bases lay in between. The CDR3 contains 13 residues. CDR3 in amino acids: CSVAGGDSYEQYF. CDR3 sequence (DNA): TGCAGCGTGGCAGGGGGGGACTCCTACGAGCAGTACTTC.

This clone is labeled as medium-sized. CDR3 residues: CASSQELGGSTEAFF. The CDR3 nucleotides are TGTGCCAGCAGCCAAGAACTGGGGGGGAGCACTGAAGCTTTCTTT. The chain uses TRBV4-2 and TRBJ1-1; weak D call: TRBD1 (5 bases). CDR3 length: 15 amino acids. The germline CDR1 and CDR2 sequences are LGHNA and YNFKEQ. Trimming shortened V by 0 bases and J by 4 bases, and 12 bases separated the two germline ends.

The chain employs TRBV23-1 and TRBJ2-3, with D hard to call. TRBV23-1 is known as an ORF, though its function is uncertain. CDR3 length: 16 amino acids. V lost 0 bases to trimming and J lost 1 base, with 11 bases between them. This chain's CDR3 is CASSQSKGWGTDTQYF. In DNA form, the CDR3 reads TGCGCCAGCAGTCAATCCAAGGGTTGGGGCACAGATACGCAGTATTTT.

This clone was counted between two and nine times. This rearrangement joins TRBV2 to TRBJ2-7; D might be TRBD1 (6 bases). The CDR3 has 13 amino acids. V lost 11 bases and J lost 1, with 15 bases in between. From germline, CDR1 is SNHLY and CDR2 FYNNEI. CDR3 sequence reads: CAGKTGKSYEQYF. The CDR3 DNA reads as TGTGCCGGCAAAACAGGGAAATCCTACGAGCAGTACTTC. Supplemented by reference TRBV2 and TRBJ2-7, the full variable domain reads EPEVTQTPSHQVTQMGQEVILRCVPISNHLYFYWYRQILGQKVEFLVSFYNNEISEKSEIFDDQFSVERPDGSNFTLKIRSTKLEDSAMYFCAGKTGKSYEQYFGPGTRLTVT.

This chain joins TRBV5-6 and TRBJ2-7; TRBD1 aligns across 9 bases. J lost 7 bases, V lost 2 bases, and 7 bases had no gene match. CDR1 is SGHDT and CDR2 is YYEEEE in the germline V gene. The CDR3 contains 14 residues. CDR3 in amino acids: CASSFGQGPGEQYF. The CDR3 region has the DNA TGTGCCAGCAGCTTCGGACAGGGGCCTGGGGAGCAGTACTTC.

The V and J genes are TRBV7-6 and TRBJ2-1; 11 nucleotides match TRBD2. Trimming at V came to 2 bases and at J to 5 bases, leaving 2 bases not matched to a gene. This CDR3 is 15 amino acids long. Germline CDR1 SGHVS, CDR2 FNYEAQ. The CDR3, as DNA: TGTGCCAGCAGCTTAAGACTAGCGGGGAACAATGAGCAGTTCTTC. Translating it yields CASSLRLAGNNEQFF.

This clone rates as medium-sized. This rearrangement joins TRBV13 to TRBJ2-4; D not resolved. This CDR3 has 12 amino acids. V lost 5 bases to trimming and J lost 8 bases, with 10 bases between them. CDR1 is PRHDT, CDR2 FYEKMQ, per germline (reference sequence). The CDR3 DNA reads TGTGCCAGCAGCATCAGTAGGGACATTCAGTACTTC. Translation: CASSISRDIQYF.

This clone was recorded a few times. The chain couples TRBV6-6 to TRBJ1-2; D ambiguous. Germline values: CDR1 MNHNY, CDR2 SVGAGI (reference sequence). CDR3 length equals 14 residues. The CDR3 coding sequence is TGTGCGGAGAGCCGGACCCCAGCGAGGTATGGCTACACCTTC. Translated, it gives CAESRTPARYGYTF.

The chain is built from TRBV13 and TRBJ1-1; D is unresolved. The germline V and J ends were trimmed by 5 bases and 1 base, with 11 bases remaining between them. The germline gives CDR1 PRHDT, CDR2 FYEKMQ (reference sequence). The CDR3 extends over 14 amino acids. CDR3 sequence reads: CASSPGTGNTEAFF. The CDR3 DNA follows: TGTGCCAGCAGCCCCGGAACCGGGAACACTGAAGCTTTCTTT. The whole variable domain, remainder taken from reference TRBV13 and TRBJ1-1, is AAGVIQSPRHLIKEKRETATLKCYPIPRHDTVYWYQQGPGQDPQFLISFYEKMQSDKGSIPDRFSAQQFSDYHSELNMSSLELGDSALYFCASSPGTGNTEAFFGQGTRLTVV.

The chain carries TRBV5-6 and TRBJ2-2; TRBD1 might be the D (5 bases). The CDR3 is 15 residues long. The V gene's germline CDR1 is SGHDT and CDR2 YYEEEE. V dropped 0 bases and J dropped 9 bases, with 15 bases sitting between them. CDR3 residues: CASSLEDNLGRELFF. In DNA, the CDR3 is TGTGCCAGCAGCTTGGAGGACAACCTGGGAAGGGAGCTGTTTTTT.

This chain joins TRBV7-2 and TRBJ2-7; 7 bases align to TRBD2. V lost 1 base to trimming and J lost 0 bases; unmatched junction nucleotides: 3. In germline, CDR1 is SGHTA, CDR2 FQGNSA. The CDR3 runs to 15 residues. Written as DNA, the CDR3 is TGTGCCAGCAGCTTAGATTGGGGGGGCTCCTACGAGCAGTACTTC. Translated, it gives CASSLDWGGSYEQYF.

In its sample, this clone was seen once. The CDR3, as DNA: TGTGCCACCAGCAGAGAGAACACTGAAGCTTTCTTT. Translated, it gives CATSRENTEAFF. This chain joins TRBV15 and TRBJ1-1, with no clear D. V was trimmed by 0 bases and J by 1 base, leaving 0 bases between them. This CDR3 is 12 amino acids long. Germline loops: CDR1 LNHNV, CDR2 YYDKDF (reference sequence).

This clone appeared once. The chain has TRBV7-2 and TRBJ2-7; 7 nucleotides agree with TRBD1. Germline assignment: CDR1 SGHTA and CDR2 FQGNSA. V shed 4 bases, J shed 3 bases, and the junction held 9 bases outside the gene matches. The CDR3 covers 15 residues. CDR3 protein: CASSSGRQGGYEQYF. The CDR3 region has the DNA TGTGCCAGCAGCTCCGGCAGACAGGGCGGCTACGAGCAGTACTTC.

The chain recombines TRBV28 with TRBJ2-5; 8 bases agree with TRBD1. Germline V CDR1 and CDR2: MDHEN, SYDVKM. With V trimmed by 4 bases and J by 5 bases, 9 bases remained unmatched. This CDR3 has 15 residues. The DNA for the CDR3 is TGTGCCAGCAGTTGGGGTCAGGGGGCTAGGGAGACCCAGTACTTC. Encoded protein: CASSWGQGARETQYF.

The chain couples TRBV27 to TRBJ2-5, with 7 bases aligning to TRBD1. J was trimmed by 7 bases and V by 4 bases; bases with no gene match: 18. In germline, CDR1 is MNHEY, CDR2 SMNVEV (reference sequence). CDR3 length: 17 amino acids. In DNA, the CDR3 is TGTGCCAGCAGTTCCCTAGACGTGCGACAGGGACCGTTGACCCAGTACTTC. Its protein product is CASSSLDVRQGPLTQYF.

This clone has just a few counts. The J gene is TRBJ2-3, the V gene TRBV30, with 7 bases identical to TRBD1. This CDR3 has 14 residues. V gave up 3 bases and J gave up 2 bases; unmatched junction bases: 5. Germline CDR1 reads GTSNPN; CDR2 reads SVGIG (reference sequence). CDR3 region: CAWSRDSITDTQYF. CDR3 nucleotide sequence: TGTGCCTGGAGCCGGGACAGCATCACAGATACGCAGTATTTT.

The V gene is TRBV7-3, the J gene TRBJ2-7; 8 bases are shared with TRBD1. The CDR3 is 14 amino acids. V gave up 4 bases and J gave up 4 bases; unmatched junction bases: 6. CDR1 and CDR2 from the germline V gene are SGHTA and FQGTGA. The DNA for the CDR3 is TGTGCCAGCAGCTCAGGGGGCATGGGGTACGAGCAGTACTTC. This sequence encodes CASSSGGMGYEQYF.

This chain uses TRBV7-9 with TRBJ2-2, with unresolved D. The CDR3 sequence is 15 residues long. The germline CDR1 and CDR2 sequences are SEHNR and FQNEAQ (reference sequence). Between the trimmed V and J ends, which lost 3 bases and 1 base, there was a span of 9 bases. The CDR3 loop reads CASSFRAGNTGELFF. CDR3 in DNA: TGTGCCAGCAGCTTTCGGGCAGGGAACACCGGGGAGCTGTTTTTT.

This chain links TRBV13 with TRBJ2-7; D may correspond to TRBD1 or TRBD2 (5 bases each). V was shortened by 7 bases and J by 0 bases, with 16 bases between the two germline ends. Germline V gene lookup returns CDR1 PRHDT and CDR2 FYEKMQ (reference sequence). CDR3 length: 15 amino acids. CDR3 nucleotide sequence: TGTGCCAGCACCTCCCCGGGGCGGGCCTCCTACGAGCAGTACTTC. This sequence encodes CASTSPGRASYEQYF.